This record concerns one T cell receptor (beta chain) sequence. In the source study's methods: From reference gene primer amplification, estimates of nucleated cell counts were derived. Profiled with immunoSEQ multiplex PCR; TCRdb holds only in-frame clones, not every one. V, J and clone size are those of that table, while D and trimming were read from the DNA. The sample lists around 100,000 clones, over 75% occurring once. In germline, CDR1 is LGHDT, CDR2 YNNKEL (reference sequence). The CDR3 consists of 18 residues. Trimming took 2 bases from V and 3 from J; bases not matched to a gene: 13. The data originate from a study of blood T cell repertoires in COVID-19. Study as a whole: Sites across the United States, Italy and Spain contributed samples from acute and convalescent COVID-19. Sources were T cells, B-cell-depleted T cells, or PBMCs; the material itself was cDNA or gDNA.

The specimen was peripheral blood. V is TRBV3-1 (or the pseudogene TRBV3-2) and J is TRBJ2-1; 7 bases are a match to TRBD1. This receptor was taken from a human donor in a cohort sampled during active COVID-19. CDR3: CASSQNFDLTGFYNEQFF. The CDR3 DNA reads as TGTGCCAGCAGCCAAAACTTTGACCTGACAGGGTTCTACAATGAGCAGTTCTTC.